This paragraph covers one TCR beta chain sequence. Its antigen is still unknown. This sample is part of a study of T cell clusters in autoimmune cytopenias (dated by TCRdb to about 2019). With regard to the full study: Among healthy donor controls, the mean age was roughly 56 years, the median age was roughly 62 years, and about half of the roughly 43 were female. The study was designed to test whether a disease-specific immune repertoire signature usable as a blood-based biomarker is carried by autoimmune cytopenia patients. Autoimmune hepatitis repertoires were compared with those of about two dozen age- and sex-matched healthy donors. Alongside healthy, CLL and autoimmune hepatitis controls, autoimmune cytopenia patients had their peripheral blood TRB and IGH repertoires sequenced at active disease and again during treatment follow-up. TRB sequencing reached a median depth of around 50,000 reads per sample and yielded a median of about 2,400 distinct TRB clonotypes per sample. Controls were 25 age-matched healthy donors for primary cytopenia and about 14 age-matched CLL patients for secondary cytopenia.

For each sample, TRB amplification used 200 to 250 ng of peripheral blood genomic DNA, equal to around 39,000 genome equivalents. The germline V gene encodes CDR1 MDHEN and CDR2 SYDVKM. The CDR3, from cysteine to phenylalanine, totals 16 residues. No DNA is given. Overall study results and their limits: GLIPH results suggested that primary autoimmune cytopenia patients were missing physiological T cell clusters, with approximately 47 clusters found only in healthy donors compared with over 15 found only in patients. Healthy donors showed about 3-fold more exclusive TRB clusters than active autoimmune hepatitis patients, consistent with an autoimmunity-wide signature. In the comparison of secondary cytopenia with CLL, no cluster-lack signature showed up, apparently because the dominant lymphoma-associated repertoire masked the signature. TRB repertoire shifts, with less even repertoires observed in secondary cytopenia and CLL, were mostly attributed to lymphoma bias rather than autoimmunity. The T cell clusters were defined in silico only, and their functional role remained to be validated experimentally.

TRB rearrangements were amplified by multiplex PCR following a touch-down protocol, with the TRB-A and TRB-B primer pools mixed in one tube. Illumina adapters and sample indices were attached to the amplicons through two consecutive PCR reactions using Phusion HS II polymerase. The amplicons were gel-purified using the NucleoSpin Gel and PCR Clean-up kit, after which quantification was performed by Qubit and quality was checked on an Agilent 2100 Bioanalyzer. Sequencing of the libraries was done on an Illumina MiSeq with paired-end, single-indexed, 600-cycle runs. In the original analysis: MiXCR version 2.1.12, together with the default MiXCR reference library, was used to align and assemble the TRB reads. A clone was defined by each unique CDR3 nucleotide sequence, and the analysis included only productive sequences supported by at least two reads. Repertoire diversity was assessed with alpha-parameterized diversity profiles (alpha 0 to 5), including the Shannon (alpha 1) and Simpson (alpha 2) indices, which were computed with an R script. Combinatorial TRB VJ usage was calculated with the tcR package and was compared between cohorts by principal component analysis performed with ade4. GLIPH was used to cluster TCRbeta CDR3s in pairs of cohorts matched for age and read depth, and a Wilcoxon test was used to compare cluster frequencies. TCRdb reanalyzed the reads, keeping one entry per CDR3 protein sequence and omitting DNA. These V and J calls originate from TCRdb's pipeline instead of the authors' own analysis. The table held for this sample gives about 5,500 distinct CDR3 sequences. The ten largest clonotypes hold roughly 7.5% of the sample.

The sample was also reused in another study, on T cell repertoires in aging, cancer and after chemotherapy. The second paper states: Donors spanned six age groups from 30 or younger to 70 or older, with at least three individuals per group. Control TCR repertoires from healthy donors were recorded across several months to years, and re-sampling revealed clear clonal overlap. In total, the full dataset held millions of TCR reads. Significantly lower blood TCR diversity and higher clonality were observed in untreated patients with hematological or solid cancers than in age-matched healthy donors. In healthy donors, the decline in TCR diversity with age was mainly due to loss of richness, whereas in cancer patients loss of evenness also played a role. In both cancer cohorts, the median generation probability rose over the chemotherapy interval, which suggests that the repertoire was reconstituted through rebound thymic output. It was noted by the authors that conclusions about immunological memory after chemotherapy cannot be drawn from the repertoire data. The study profiled peripheral blood TCR beta repertoires from healthy donors and cancer patients to examine immunoaging and T cell reconstitution after chemotherapy. Alongside approximately 97 healthy donors serving as a reference group, the cohort included approximately 220 cancer patients, of whom 90 to 94 had hematological cancers and approximately 120 had solid cancers. TRB sequences were processed with MiXCR versions 2.12 and 3.0.5. The repertoire metrics were Shannon diversity, evenness, clonality (defined as one minus evenness), and alpha-parameterized diversity profiles covering alpha 0 to 5. The IGoR algorithm was used to compute generation probabilities of clones in paired pre- and post-chemotherapy samples.

This clonotype was obtained from a human donor in good health. The sequencing sample was made of peripheral blood. The rearranged chain carries TRBV28 and TRBJ1-2; the D call from TCRdb, TRBD1, cannot be confirmed without DNA. The CDR3 protein is CASSTLGTGTLYGYTF.